Included here is one TCR beta chain sequence, with context. The antigen is undetermined. A junction end diverges from the germline sequence, so it may reflect a read error. The sample comes from a study of T cell responses to AZD1222 COVID-19 vaccine. The study, taken as a whole, reports: Nearly half of spike-specific TCRs reportedly target unmutated variant regions. Spike-specific TCR breadth and depth were elevated following two AZD1222 doses.

The germline CDR1 and CDR2 sequences are MNHEY and SMNVEV (reference sequence). CDR3 size: 11 residues. This table comes from immunoSEQ multiplex PCR, and its TCRdb copy is limited to in-frame clones, with some not included. The table has tens of thousands of clones, about nine tenths seen once; the top ten hold approximately 2.5%. J is TRBJ2-7 and V is TRBV27, with D possibly matching TRBD1 (5 bases). Source: peripheral blood, taken 28 days after the second AZD1222 dose. This receptor was obtained from an adult who received the AZD1222 COVID-19 vaccine. The CDR3 DNA reads TGTGCCAGCAGCCCCCGGAAAAAGGGGCTCTTC. Its translation is CASSPRKKGLF.